A selection of T cell receptor beta chains follows, all from one sample in a study of T cell responses to AZD1222 COVID-19 vaccine. Sequenced by immunoSEQ multiplex PCR; TCRdb stores in-frame clones only, minus some. The profile shows approximately 74,000 clones, 86% of them singletons. The sample consisted of peripheral blood, taken on day 0 of AZD1222 vaccination. Every receptor here comes from an adult in good health. CDR3s leave out the opening cysteine and the closing phenylalanine or tryptophan. The order of the fields is D gene, V gene, CDR3 protein. The D gene is left open where the match is weak.

>-|TRBV28
ASSPISTWNNEQF
>TRBD1|TRBV9
ASSEHRGTGANVLT
>-|TRBV28
ASSRRGGQY
>-|TRBV19
ASSIGFNEQF
>-|TRBV5-1
ASSSAPKEGDTQY
>TRBD2|TRBV14
ASSPVLLAGYNEQF
>TRBD1|TRBV19
ASSTTGTGGAGGYT
>TRBD1|TRBV2
ASSEEDRAGNTIY
>TRBD1|TRBV24-1
ATSSLGQENTGELF
>-|TRBV6-5
ASTADVFYGYT
>TRBD1|TRBV27
ASSTTGVGNTGELF
>TRBD2|TRBV3-1/TRBV3-2
ASSGTSGRNEQY
>-|TRBV6-2/TRBV6-3
ASSNPGLPRETQY
>-|TRBV11-3
ASSPGSSPSYNEQF
>-|TRBV5-1
ASSASGTDDEKLF